These 14 T cell receptor beta chains share one sample of origin, sequenced in a study of metastatic and nonmetastatic thyroid tumors. MiXCR re-clonotyped the PCR reads for TCRdb. The sample includes 15,000 to 20,000 clones, approximately 32% of them seen just once. Every patient was untreated before thyroid surgery. The sample consisted of adjacent normal tissue. The receptors originated from a female donor with papillary thyroid cancer or a benign thyroid nodule (not recorded which). Some clones in this sample may be carry-over from other donors' samples.

The chain has TRBV11-2 and TRBJ2-2; TRBD1 might be the D (6 bases). CDR3 length: 19 amino acids. Germline V gene data show CDR1 as SGHAT and CDR2 as FQNNGV. V lost 0 bases and J lost 7, with 24 bases in between. CDR3 sequence reads: CASSLDAYQQGSGGGELFF. The DNA of the CDR3 is TGTGCCAGCAGCTTAGACGCCTATCAACAGGGAAGTGGGGGCGGGGAGCTGTTTTTT.

Many counts were recorded for this clone. The chain carries TRBV19 and TRBJ2-1, with 8 bases matching TRBD1. Germline-derived CDR1 and CDR2 are LNHDA and SQIVND (reference sequence). The trim removed 5 bases at V and 9 bases at J, leaving 15 bases unmatched. This CDR3 is 16 amino acids long. The CDR3 sequence: CASSAKFMQGAGEQFF. The CDR3 region has the DNA TGTGCCAGTAGTGCAAAGTTTATGCAGGGGGCCGGTGAGCAGTTCTTC.

The chain joins TRBV11-2 to TRBJ1-2; TRBD1 aligns across 8 bases. The CDR3 length is 16 residues. The germline CDR1 and CDR2 sequences are SGHAT and FQNNGV. V dropped 5 bases and J dropped 4; count of bases not matched to a gene: 12. The CDR3 DNA is TGTGCCAGCAGCCGATGGGGACAGGTTAAACTCTATGGCTACACCTTC. Its protein is CASSRWGQVKLYGYTF.

This chain joins TRBV11-2 and TRBJ2-7; TRBD2 aligns across 7 bases. The V segment lost 5 bases and the J segment 3 bases; nucleotides outside the gene matches: 10. The CDR3 is 15 amino acids. The germline CDR1 and CDR2 sequences are SGHAT and FQNNGV. The DNA of the CDR3 is TGTGCCAGCAGCCCTATTGTAGCGGGCCACTACGAGCAGTACTTC. Its protein is CASSPIVAGHYEQYF.

This clone was seen at least ten times. The rearrangement uses TRBV28 and TRBJ1-4; TRBD1 matches 8 bases. With V trimmed by 5 bases and J by 15 bases, 11 bases remained unmatched. Germline loops: CDR1 MDHEN, CDR2 SYDVKM. The CDR3 is 13 residues long. CDR3 residues: CASSQLAGTGLFF. For the CDR3, the DNA is TGTGCCAGCAGTCAGTTGGCCGGGACAGGTTTGTTTTTT.

CDR3 region: CSARGTFFYEQYF. CDR3 in DNA: TGCAGTGCTAGAGGGACATTTTTTTACGAGCAGTACTTC. The chain carries TRBV20-1 and TRBJ2-7, with D maybe TRBD1 (5 bases). Germline V gene data show CDR1 as DFQATT and CDR2 as SNEGSKA (reference sequence). The CDR3 extends over 13 amino acids. V dropped 1 base and J dropped 4 bases, with 11 bases sitting between them.

By its share, this clone is medium-sized. This chain uses TRBV6-5 with TRBJ1-4; tentatively, D is TRBD1 (5 bases). Trimming took off 1 base at V and 10 bases at J, with 13 bases between the two ends. CDR3 length: 14 amino acids. Germline V gene sequence: CDR1 MNHEY, CDR2 SVGAGI. CDR3 protein: CASSYLGRQGKLFF. CDR3 coding DNA: TGTGCCAGCAGTTACTTGGGCAGGCAGGGAAAACTGTTTTTT.

Judged by abundance, this clone is medium-sized. J is TRBJ1-1 and V is TRBV6-1, with 8 bases matching TRBD1. V dropped 8 bases and J dropped 3; count of bases not matched to a gene: 8. Germline V gives CDR1 MNHNS, CDR2 SASEGT. The CDR3 contains 14 residues. The CDR3 sequence: CASLQGDRDTEAFF. The DNA of the CDR3 is TGTGCCAGCTTACAGGGGGATCGGGACACTGAAGCTTTCTTT.

This clone occurred a few times. V gene TRBV27 combines with J gene TRBJ2-3; 8 bases map to TRBD2. The CDR3 length is 18 residues. V was pared by 8 bases and J by 0 bases, with 16 bases of the junction left unmatched. CDR1 is MNHEY, CDR2 SMNVEV, per germline (reference sequence). Written as DNA, the CDR3 is TGTGCCAGCCCCGCGGTATCCGAGACTAGCGAGAGCACAGATACGCAGTATTTT. Translation gives CASPAVSETSESTDTQYF.

This clone was picked up one time. J is TRBJ1-1 and V is TRBV6-2 or TRBV6-3; D is undetermined. There are 12 residues in the CDR3. V shed 6 bases and J shed 7 bases, with 12 bases lying between them. Germline V CDR1 and CDR2: MNHEY, SVGEGT. The CDR3 loop is CASRTSESEAFF. CDR3 nucleotide sequence: TGTGCCAGCAGGACGTCGGAGAGTGAAGCTTTCTTT.

This clone was counted many times. The CDR3 DNA is TGCGCCAGCAGCTTGGAGGTCAGCGGGGGTAGGGATACGCAGTATTTT. This encodes CASSLEVSGGRDTQYF. The rearrangement uses TRBV5-1 and TRBJ2-3; 8 bases align to TRBD2. Germline V gene lookup returns CDR1 SGHRS and CDR2 YFSETQ. The length of the CDR3 is 16 residues. Trimming at V came to 0 bases and at J to 6 bases, leaving 9 bases not matched to a gene.

A few counts support this clone. The V call is TRBV19, the J call TRBJ1-5; D unresolved. The CDR3 consists of 15 residues. Per germline, CDR1 LNHDA and CDR2 SQIVND (reference sequence). The V end lost 3 bases, the J end lost 2 bases, and 11 bases lay between the germline ends. As DNA, the CDR3 is TGTGCCAGTAGTATGCTCTCAACAGGCAATCAGCCCCAGCATTTT. Translated: CASSMLSTGNQPQHF.

The sample holds many counts of this clone. CDR3 residues: CASSLVGLSTDTQYF. The CDR3 DNA follows: TGTGCCAGCAGCTTAGTGGGTTTGAGCACAGATACGCAGTATTTT. V gene TRBV7-2 combines with J gene TRBJ2-3; no definite D call. The germline V and J ends were trimmed by 1 base and 0 bases, with 8 bases remaining between them. Germline V gene sequence: CDR1 SGHTA, CDR2 FQGNSA. This CDR3 is 15 amino acids long.

This clone showed up just a few times. The rearrangement links TRBV27 to TRBJ2-7; D remains ambiguous. Looked up from germline, CDR1 is MNHEY and CDR2 is SMNVEV (reference sequence). The CDR3 runs to 11 residues. The V end lost 7 bases, the J end lost 3 bases, and 7 bases lay between the germline ends. The CDR3 sequence is CASTSIYEQYF. The CDR3 DNA follows: TGTGCCAGCACCTCCATCTACGAGCAGTACTTC.